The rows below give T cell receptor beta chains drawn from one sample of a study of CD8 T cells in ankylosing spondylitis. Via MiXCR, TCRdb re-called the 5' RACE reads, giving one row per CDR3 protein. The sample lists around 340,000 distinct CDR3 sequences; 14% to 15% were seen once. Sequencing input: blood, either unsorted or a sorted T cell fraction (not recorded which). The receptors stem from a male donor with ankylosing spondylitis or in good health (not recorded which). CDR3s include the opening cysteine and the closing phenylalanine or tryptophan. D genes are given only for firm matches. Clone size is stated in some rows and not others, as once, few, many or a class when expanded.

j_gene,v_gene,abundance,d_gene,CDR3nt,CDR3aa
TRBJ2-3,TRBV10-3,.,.,TGTGCCATCAGTGAGTCCCCCCGCACAGATACGCAGTATTTT,CAISESPRTDTQYF
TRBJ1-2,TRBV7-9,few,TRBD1,TGTGCCAGCAGCTCGAGCGCTACAGGGGATCATGGCTACACCTTC,CASSSSATGDHGYTF
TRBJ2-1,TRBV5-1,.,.,TGCGCCAGCGCCCTCCCACCAGCGGCGGGGAATGAGCAGTTCTTC,CASALPPAAGNEQFF
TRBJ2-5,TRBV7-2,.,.,TGTGCCAGCAGCTTACGACCACGAGTGACCCAGTACTTC,CASSLRPRVTQYF
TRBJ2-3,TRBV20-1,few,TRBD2,TGCAGTGCCCAGCGGGGGGGCGGCACAGATACGCAGTATTTT,CSAQRGGGTDTQYF
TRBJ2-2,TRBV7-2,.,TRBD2,TGTGCCAGCAGCAAAACTAGCGGGATTGGCGGGGAGCTGTTTTTT,CASSKTSGIGGELFF
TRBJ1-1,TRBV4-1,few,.,TGCGCCAGCAGCCTAGCCGCAGGTGGGGGAACCACTGAAGCTTTCTTT,CASSLAAGGGTTEAFF
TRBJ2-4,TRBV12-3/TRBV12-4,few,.,TGTGCCAGCAGTTTTCAAGGACTAGCCAAAAACATTCAGTACTTC,CASSFQGLAKNIQYF
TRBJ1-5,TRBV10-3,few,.,TGTGCCATCAGTGAGTCGAGTCAGCCCCAGCATTTT,CAISESSQPQHF
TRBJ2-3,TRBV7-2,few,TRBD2,TGTGCCAGCAGCTTAGCTGGCGGGGGGGTAGATACGCAGTATTTT,CASSLAGGGVDTQYF
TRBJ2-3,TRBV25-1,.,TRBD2,TGTGCCAGCAGCATCACTAGCGGGGCCAGCACAGATACGCAGTATTTT,CASSITSGASTDTQYF
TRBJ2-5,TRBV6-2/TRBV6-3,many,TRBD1,TGTGCCAGCACGGACAGGGGAAAAGAGACCCAGTACTTC,CASTDRGKETQYF
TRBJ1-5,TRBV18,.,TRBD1,TGTGCCAGCTCACAGGGGGCTGGGCAGCCCCAGCATTTT,CASSQGAGQPQHF
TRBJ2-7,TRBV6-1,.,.,TGTGCCAGCAACCGAGGGCAGGGTGGAGTATACGAGCAGTACTTC,CASNRGQGGVYEQYF
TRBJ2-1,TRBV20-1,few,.,TGCAGTGCTAGATGGGCGTCCAATGAGCAGTTCTTC,CSARWASNEQFF
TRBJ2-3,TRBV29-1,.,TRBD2,TGCAGCGTGACAGGGACTAGCGGGGGCACAGATACGCAGTATTTT,CSVTGTSGGTDTQYF
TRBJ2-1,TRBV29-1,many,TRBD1,TGCAGCGTTATAAGGGGGACAGGGGGCGCTTGGCTCTCTGGGAATGAGCAGTTCTTC,CSVIRGTGGAWLSGNEQFF
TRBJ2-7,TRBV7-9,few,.,TGTGCCAGCAGCTTACAGCAGACCTACGAGCAGTACTTC,CASSLQQTYEQYF
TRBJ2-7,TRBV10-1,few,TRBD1,TGCGCCAGCAGTGGGACAGGGATGAGACTGGGGGAGCAGTACTTC,CASSGTGMRLGEQYF
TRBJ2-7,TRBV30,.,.,TGTGCCTGGGGTCCTGGGGGCCCCTACGAGCAGTACTTC,CAWGPGGPYEQYF
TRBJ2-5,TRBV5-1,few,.,TGCGCCAGCAGCCCCCAGGGCCACCAAGAGACCCAGTACTTC,CASSPQGHQETQYF
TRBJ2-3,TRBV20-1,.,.,TGCAGTGCTAGAGGGGTGGCCCTCGAGCGTGCGCAGTATTTT,CSARGVALERAQYF
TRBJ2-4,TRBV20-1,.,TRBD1,TGCAGTGCTAGACAGGGGGACAAAAACATTCAGTACTTC,CSARQGDKNIQYF
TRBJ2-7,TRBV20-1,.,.,TGCAGTGCTAGAGCCCGCGGCCGACAGGAGTACGAGCAGTACTTC,CSARARGRQEYEQYF
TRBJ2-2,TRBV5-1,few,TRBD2,TGCGCCAGCTCCTCTTTAGCGGGAGGGCCTAACACCGGGGAGCTGTTTTTT,CASSSLAGGPNTGELFF
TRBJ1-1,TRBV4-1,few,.,TGCGCCAGCAGCCCCAGCCGAAAGGGAAGAGGGATCACTGAAGCTTTCTTT,CASSPSRKGRGITEAFF
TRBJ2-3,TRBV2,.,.,TGTGCCAGCAGGGAGGGGGGGACAGATACGCAGTATTTT,CASREGGTDTQYF
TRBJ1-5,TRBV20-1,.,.,TGCAGTGCTAGGATCAGCCGCAATCAGCCCCAGCATTTT,CSARISRNQPQHF
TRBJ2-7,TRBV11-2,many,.,TGTGCCAGCAGCTCCTTCCTAGACTCCTACGAGCAGTACTTC,CASSSFLDSYEQYF
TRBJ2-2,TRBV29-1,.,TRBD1,TGCAGCGTTGAGACAGGGGCCGGGGAGCTGTTTTTT,CSVETGAGELFF
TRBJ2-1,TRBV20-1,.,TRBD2,TGCAGTGCTAGACGAGCGGGAGTCTACAATGAGCAGTTCTTC,CSARRAGVYNEQFF
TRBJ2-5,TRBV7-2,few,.,TGTGCCAGCAGCTCCGGGGCCCAGGAGACCCAGTACTTC,CASSSGAQETQYF
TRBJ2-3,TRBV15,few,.,TGTGCCACCAGCAGAGATTTTGGGGGGGCCGGGTCAGATACGCAGTATTTT,CATSRDFGGAGSDTQYF
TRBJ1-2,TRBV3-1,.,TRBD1,TGTGCCAGCAGCCCAGGGACAGGGACGAGCTACACCTTC,CASSPGTGTSYTF
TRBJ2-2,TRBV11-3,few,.,TGTGCCAGCAGCCCTGTTACCGGGGAGCTGTTTTTT,CASSPVTGELFF
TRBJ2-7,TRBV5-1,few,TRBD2,TGCGCCAGCAGCTCGACTAGCAACTCATACGAGCAGTACTTC,CASSSTSNSYEQYF
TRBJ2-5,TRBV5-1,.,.,TGCGCCAGCAGATGGGGGTCCAGGGTTAGGGAAGAGACCCAGTACTTC,CASRWGSRVREETQYF
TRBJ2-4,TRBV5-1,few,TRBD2,TGCGCCAGCAGCTTGTATCCGGGAGGCAAAAACATTCAGTACTTC,CASSLYPGGKNIQYF
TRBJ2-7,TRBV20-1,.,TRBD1,TGCAGTGCTAGGTTACAGGGGGCTTACGAGCAGTACTTC,CSARLQGAYEQYF
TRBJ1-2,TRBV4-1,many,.,TGCGCCAGCAGCCAAGAAACCGGTCCCCTCTATGGCTACACCTTC,CASSQETGPLYGYTF
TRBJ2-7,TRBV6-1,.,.,TGTGCCAGCACCCGGGTCTCTTCTTACGAGCAGTACTTC,CASTRVSSYEQYF
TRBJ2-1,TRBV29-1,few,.,TGCAGCGTTGGGGAAACCTACAATGAGCAGTTCTTC,CSVGETYNEQFF
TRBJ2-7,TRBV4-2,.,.,TGTGCCAGCAGCCAAGATACGCGAACCGTCTACGAGCAGTACTTC,CASSQDTRTVYEQYF
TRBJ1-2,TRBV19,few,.,TGTGCCAGTACCCAAGGGACAACTAACTATGGCTACACCTTC,CASTQGTTNYGYTF
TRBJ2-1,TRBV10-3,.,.,TGTGCCATCAGTGTGGAGAACAATGAGCAGTTCTTC,CAISVENNEQFF
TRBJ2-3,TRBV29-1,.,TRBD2,TGCAGCGTTCGAGCCCAGCGGGAGGTGATGAGAGATACGCAGTATTTT,CSVRAQREVMRDTQYF
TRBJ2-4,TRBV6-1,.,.,TGTGCCAGCGGACCCGCCAAAAACATTCAGTACTTC,CASGPAKNIQYF
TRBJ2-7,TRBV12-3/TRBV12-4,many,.,TGTGCCAGCAGTTTAAGCAGAACCTACGAGCAGTACTTC,CASSLSRTYEQYF
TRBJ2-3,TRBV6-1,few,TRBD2,TGTGCCAGCAGCGGGGGACTAGCGGGAGGTAGTGGAGATACGCAGTATTTT,CASSGGLAGGSGDTQYF
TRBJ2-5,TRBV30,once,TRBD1,TGTGCCTGGAGTCCGGACAGGGCCCAAGAGACCCAGTACTTC,CAWSPDRAQETQYF
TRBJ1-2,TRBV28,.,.,TGTGCCACCGCAGTTCCCCCTAATGGCTACACCTTC,CATAVPPNGYTF
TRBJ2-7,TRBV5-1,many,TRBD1,TGCGCCAGCAGCAGGGGGACAGATATCTTCTACGAGCAGTACTTC,CASSRGTDIFYEQYF
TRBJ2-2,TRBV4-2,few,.,TGTGCCAGCAGAGGATCCACCGGGGAGCTGTTTTTT,CASRGSTGELFF
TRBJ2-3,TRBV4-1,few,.,TGCGCCAGCAGCCAAGATCCGCTGGCTATGACTAGCACAGATACGCAGTATTTT,CASSQDPLAMTSTDTQYF
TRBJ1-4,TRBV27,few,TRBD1,TGTGCCAGTAAGGGACAGGGGAAAGAAAAACTGTTTTTT,CASKGQGKEKLFF
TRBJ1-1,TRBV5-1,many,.,TGCGCCAGCTCCCTGGGGAGGAGTAGGAGTGCTGAAGCTTTCTTT,CASSLGRSRSAEAFF
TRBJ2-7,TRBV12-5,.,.,TGTGCTAGTGGTTTGGTACCGGCGGCCTCCTCCTACGAGCAGTACTTC,CASGLVPAASSYEQYF
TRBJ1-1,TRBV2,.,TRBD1,TGTACCTTCTGTTTAGATCTGTTAAACTTGACAGGGCCCACTGAAGCTTTCTTT,CTFCLDLLNLTGPTEAFF
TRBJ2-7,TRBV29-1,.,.,TGCAGCGTCGCCGTTGCGAGTACTAGCTCCTACGAGCAGTACTTC,CSVAVASTSSYEQYF